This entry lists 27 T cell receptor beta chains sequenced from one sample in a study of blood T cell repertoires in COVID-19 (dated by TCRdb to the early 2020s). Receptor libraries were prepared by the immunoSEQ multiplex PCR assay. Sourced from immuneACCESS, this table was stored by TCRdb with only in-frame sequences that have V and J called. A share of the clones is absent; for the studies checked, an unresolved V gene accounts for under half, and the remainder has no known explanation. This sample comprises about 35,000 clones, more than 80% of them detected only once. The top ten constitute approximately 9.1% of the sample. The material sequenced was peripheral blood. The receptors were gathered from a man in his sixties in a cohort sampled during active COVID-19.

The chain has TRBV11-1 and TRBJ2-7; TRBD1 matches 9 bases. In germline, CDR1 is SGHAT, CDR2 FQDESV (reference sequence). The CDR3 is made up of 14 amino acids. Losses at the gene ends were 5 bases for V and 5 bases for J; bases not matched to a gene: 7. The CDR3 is CASSGTGNRNEQYF. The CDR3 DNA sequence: TGTGCCAGCAGCGGGACAGGGAATAGGAACGAGCAGTACTTC.

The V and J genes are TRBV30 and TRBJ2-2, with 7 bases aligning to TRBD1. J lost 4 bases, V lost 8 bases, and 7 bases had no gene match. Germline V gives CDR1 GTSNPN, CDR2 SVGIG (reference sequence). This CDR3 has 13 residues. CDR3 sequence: CAGRQGPTGELFF. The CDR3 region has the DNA TGTGCCGGTCGACAGGGCCCCACCGGGGAGCTGTTTTTT.

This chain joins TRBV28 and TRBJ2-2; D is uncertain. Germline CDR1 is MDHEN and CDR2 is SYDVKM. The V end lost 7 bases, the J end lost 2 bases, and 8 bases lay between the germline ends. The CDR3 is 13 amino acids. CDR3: CASTGRNTGELFF. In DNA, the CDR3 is TGTGCCAGCACTGGCCGCAACACCGGGGAGCTGTTTTTT.

CDR3 DNA sequence: TGTGCCATCAGTGAGTCCCAAGGTAGCCGCTACGAGCAGTACTTC. Amino acids: CAISESQGSRYEQYF. The rearrangement uses TRBV10-3 and TRBJ2-7; D remains unclear. This CDR3 spans 15 amino acids. Trimming took 0 bases from V and 3 from J, leaving 12 bases between them. Germline lookup yields CDR1 ENHRY and CDR2 SYGVKD.

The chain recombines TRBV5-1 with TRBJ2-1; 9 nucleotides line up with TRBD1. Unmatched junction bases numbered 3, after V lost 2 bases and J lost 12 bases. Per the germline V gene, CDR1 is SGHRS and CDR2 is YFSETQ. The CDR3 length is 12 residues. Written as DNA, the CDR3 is TGCGCCAGCAGCTTTGGGACAGGGATGCAGTTCTTC. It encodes CASSFGTGMQFF.

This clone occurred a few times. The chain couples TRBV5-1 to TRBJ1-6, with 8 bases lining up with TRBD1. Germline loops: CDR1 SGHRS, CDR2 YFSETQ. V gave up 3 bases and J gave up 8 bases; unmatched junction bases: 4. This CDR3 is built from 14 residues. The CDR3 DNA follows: TGCGCCAGCAGCTGGGGACAGGCGGATTCACCCCTCCACTTT. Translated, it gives CASSWGQADSPLHF.

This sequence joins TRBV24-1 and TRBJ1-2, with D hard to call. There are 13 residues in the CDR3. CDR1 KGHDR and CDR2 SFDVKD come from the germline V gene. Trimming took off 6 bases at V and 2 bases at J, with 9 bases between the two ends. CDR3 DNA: TGTGCCACCAGTCGGTTTTCGAACTATGGCTACACCTTC. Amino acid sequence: CATSRFSNYGYTF.

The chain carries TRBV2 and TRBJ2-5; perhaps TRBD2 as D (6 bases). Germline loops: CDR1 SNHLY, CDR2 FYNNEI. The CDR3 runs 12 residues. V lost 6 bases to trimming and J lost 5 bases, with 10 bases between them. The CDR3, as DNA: TGTGCCAGCAGAGAGGCGGGGGAGACCCAGTACTTC. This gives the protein CASREAGETQYF.

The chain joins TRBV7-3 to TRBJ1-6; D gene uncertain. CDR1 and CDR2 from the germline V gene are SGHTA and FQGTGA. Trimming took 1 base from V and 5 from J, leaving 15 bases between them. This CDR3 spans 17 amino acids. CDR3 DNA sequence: TGTGCCAGCAGCTTAAACCCCATGACACTTAATAATTCACCCCTCCACTTT. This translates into CASSLNPMTLNNSPLHF.

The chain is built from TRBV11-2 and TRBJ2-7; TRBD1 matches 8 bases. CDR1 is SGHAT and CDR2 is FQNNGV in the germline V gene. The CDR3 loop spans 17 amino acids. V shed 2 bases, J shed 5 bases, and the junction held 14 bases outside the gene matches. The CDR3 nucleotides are TGTGCCAGCAGCTTACGCACGCGAGGACAGGGTAAGGACGAGCAGTACTTC. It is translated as CASSLRTRGQGKDEQYF.

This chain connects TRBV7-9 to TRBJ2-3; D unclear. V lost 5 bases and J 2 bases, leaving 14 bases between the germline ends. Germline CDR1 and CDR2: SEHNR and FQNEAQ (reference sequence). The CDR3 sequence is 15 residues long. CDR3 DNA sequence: TGTGCCAGCAGCCCGGGTAACACACCCACAGATACGCAGTATTTT. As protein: CASSPGNTPTDTQYF.

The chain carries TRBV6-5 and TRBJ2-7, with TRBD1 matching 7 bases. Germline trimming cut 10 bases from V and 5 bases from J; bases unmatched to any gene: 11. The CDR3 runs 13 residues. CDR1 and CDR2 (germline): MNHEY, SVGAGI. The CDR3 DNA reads TGTGCCACCCGCCCGGCAGGGGGTCACGAGCAGTACTTC. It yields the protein CATRPAGGHEQYF.

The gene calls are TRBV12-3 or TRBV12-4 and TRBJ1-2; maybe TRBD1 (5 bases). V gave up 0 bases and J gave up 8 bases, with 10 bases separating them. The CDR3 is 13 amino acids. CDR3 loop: CASSLAGPRGYTF. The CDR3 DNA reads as TGTGCCAGCAGTTTAGCGGGGCCTCGAGGCTACACCTTC.

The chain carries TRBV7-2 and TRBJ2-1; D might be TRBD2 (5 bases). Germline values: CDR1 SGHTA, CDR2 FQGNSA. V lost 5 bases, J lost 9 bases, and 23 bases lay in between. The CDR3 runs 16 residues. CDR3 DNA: TGTGCCAGCAGCCGGAACCGGGGTGGTGCCTCAATTGAGCAGTTCTTC. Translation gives CASSRNRGGASIEQFF.

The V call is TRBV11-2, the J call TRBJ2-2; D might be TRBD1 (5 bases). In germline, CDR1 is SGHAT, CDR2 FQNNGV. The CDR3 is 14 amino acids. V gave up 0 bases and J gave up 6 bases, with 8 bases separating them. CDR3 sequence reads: CASSLDTGSGELFF. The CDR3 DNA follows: TGTGCCAGCAGCTTAGATACAGGTTCCGGGGAGCTGTTTTTT.

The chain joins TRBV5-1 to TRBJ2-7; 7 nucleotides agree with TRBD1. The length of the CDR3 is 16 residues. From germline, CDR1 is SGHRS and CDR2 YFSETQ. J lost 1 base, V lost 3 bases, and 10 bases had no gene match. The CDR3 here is CASSSIDTGASYEQYF. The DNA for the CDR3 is TGCGCCAGCAGCTCGATAGACACAGGGGCGTCCTACGAGCAGTACTTC.

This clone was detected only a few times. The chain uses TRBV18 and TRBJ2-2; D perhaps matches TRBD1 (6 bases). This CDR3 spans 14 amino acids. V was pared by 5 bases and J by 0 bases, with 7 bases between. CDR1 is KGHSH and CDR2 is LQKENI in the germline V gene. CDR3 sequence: CASSEGANTGELFF. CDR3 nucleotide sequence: TGTGCCAGCTCAGAGGGGGCGAACACCGGGGAGCTGTTTTTT.

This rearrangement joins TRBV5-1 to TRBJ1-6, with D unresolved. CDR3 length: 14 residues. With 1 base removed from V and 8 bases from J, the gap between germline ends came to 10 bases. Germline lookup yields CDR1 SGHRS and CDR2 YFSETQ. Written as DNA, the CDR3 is TGCGCCAGCAGCTTGACGGGGTCGGATTCACCCCTCCACTTT. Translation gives CASSLTGSDSPLHF.

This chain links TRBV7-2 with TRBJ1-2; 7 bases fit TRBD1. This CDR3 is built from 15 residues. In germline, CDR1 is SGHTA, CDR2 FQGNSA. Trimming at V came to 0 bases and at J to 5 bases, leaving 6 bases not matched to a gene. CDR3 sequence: CASSLAWDSSYGYTF. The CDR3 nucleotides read TGTGCCAGCAGCTTAGCCTGGGACAGTAGTTATGGCTACACCTTC. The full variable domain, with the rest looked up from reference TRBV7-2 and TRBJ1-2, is GAGVSQSPSNKVTEKGKDVELRCDPISGHTALYWYRQSLGQGLEFLIYFQGNSAPDKSGLPSDRFSAERTGGSVSTLTIQRTQQEDSAVYLCASSLAWDSSYGYTFGSGTRLTVV.

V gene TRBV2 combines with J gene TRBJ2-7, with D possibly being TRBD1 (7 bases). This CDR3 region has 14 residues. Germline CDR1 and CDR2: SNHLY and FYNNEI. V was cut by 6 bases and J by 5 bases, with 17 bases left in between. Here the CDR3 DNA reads TGTGCCAGCAGATCGGAGGGGGCCTTCGACGAGCAGTACTTC. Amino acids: CASRSEGAFDEQYF.

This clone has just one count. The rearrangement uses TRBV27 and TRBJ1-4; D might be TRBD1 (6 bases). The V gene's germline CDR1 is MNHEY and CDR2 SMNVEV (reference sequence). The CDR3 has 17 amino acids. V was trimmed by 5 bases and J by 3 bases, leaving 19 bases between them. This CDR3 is CASSQGEGVASNEKLFF. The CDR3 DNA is TGTGCCAGCAGTCAAGGGGAGGGGGTCGCCTCTAATGAAAAACTGTTTTTT.

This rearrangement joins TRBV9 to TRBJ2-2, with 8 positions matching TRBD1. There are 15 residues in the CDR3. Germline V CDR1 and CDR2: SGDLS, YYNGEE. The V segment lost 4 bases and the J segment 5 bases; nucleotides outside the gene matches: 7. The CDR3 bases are TGTGCCAGCAGCCCCCGGACAGGGCCGACCGGGGAGCTGTTTTTT. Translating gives CASSPRTGPTGELFF. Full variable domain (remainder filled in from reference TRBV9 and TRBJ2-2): DSGVTQTPKHLITATGQRVTLRCSPRSGDLSVYWYQQSLDQGLQFLIQYYNGEERAKGNILERFSAQQFPDLHSELNLSSLELGDSALYFCASSPRTGPTGELFFGEGSRLTVL.

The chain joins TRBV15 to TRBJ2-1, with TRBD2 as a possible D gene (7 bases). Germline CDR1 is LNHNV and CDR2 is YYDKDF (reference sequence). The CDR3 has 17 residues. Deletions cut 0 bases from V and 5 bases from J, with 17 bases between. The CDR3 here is CATSRDGGAGSHNEQFF. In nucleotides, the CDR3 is TGTGCCACCAGCAGAGATGGGGGGGCGGGATCGCACAATGAGCAGTTCTTC. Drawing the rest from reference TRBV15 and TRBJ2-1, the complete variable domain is DAMVIQNPRYQVTQFGKPVTLSCSQTLNHNVMYWYQQKSSQAPKLLFHYYDKDFNNEADTPDNFQSRRPNTSFCFLDIRSPGLGDTAMYLCATSRDGGAGSHNEQFFGPGTRLTVL.

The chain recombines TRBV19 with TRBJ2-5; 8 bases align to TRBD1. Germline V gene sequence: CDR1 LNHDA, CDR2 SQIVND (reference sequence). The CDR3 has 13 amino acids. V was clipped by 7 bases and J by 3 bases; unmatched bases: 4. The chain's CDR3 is CASTPGQEETQYF. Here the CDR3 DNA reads TGTGCCAGTACCCCGGGACAGGAAGAGACCCAGTACTTC.

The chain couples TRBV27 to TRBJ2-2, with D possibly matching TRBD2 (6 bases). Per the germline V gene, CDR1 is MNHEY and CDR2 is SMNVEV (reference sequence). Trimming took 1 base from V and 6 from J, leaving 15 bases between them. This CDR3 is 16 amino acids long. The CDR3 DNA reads TGTGCCAGCAGTTTATACGACCCCTCGGGGGCCGGGGAGCTGTTTTTT. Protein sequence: CASSLYDPSGAGELFF.

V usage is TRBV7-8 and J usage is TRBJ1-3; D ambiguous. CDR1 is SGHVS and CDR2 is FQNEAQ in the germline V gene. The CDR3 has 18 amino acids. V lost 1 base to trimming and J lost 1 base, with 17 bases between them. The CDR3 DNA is TGTGCCAGCAGCTTAGGAGCTGCGAATTTTCCTTCTGGAAACACCATATATTTT. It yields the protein CASSLGAANFPSGNTIYF.

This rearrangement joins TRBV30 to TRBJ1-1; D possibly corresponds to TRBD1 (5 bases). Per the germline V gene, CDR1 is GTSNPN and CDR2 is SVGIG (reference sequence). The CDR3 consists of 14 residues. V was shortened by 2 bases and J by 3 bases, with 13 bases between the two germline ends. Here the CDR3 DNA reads TGTGCCTGGAGTTTAGGGGCGTGGGACACTGAAGCTTTCTTT. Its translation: CAWSLGAWDTEAFF.